This passage covers 18 T cell receptor beta chains from one sample sequenced in a study of blood T cell repertoires in COVID-19. Produced via immunoSEQ multiplex PCR; TCRdb's table is partial and in-frame only. The data hold 180,000 or so clones, with about 88% observed a single time. The sequenced material came from peripheral blood. Receptor source: a man aged 18 to 35 with acute or convalescent COVID-19.

The rearrangement links TRBV19 to TRBJ2-5, with TRBD2 matching 12 bases. J lost 5 bases, V lost 4 bases, and 2 bases had no gene match. Germline CDR1 reads LNHDA; CDR2 reads SQIVND (reference sequence). The CDR3 is 14 amino acids. The DNA of the CDR3 is TGTGCCAGTAGTAGACTAGCGGGGGAGGAGACCCAGTACTTC. This sequence encodes CASSRLAGEETQYF.

Here the CDR3 reads CASSRDRDPNYGYTF. The CDR3 region has the DNA TGTGCCAGCAGTAGGGACAGGGATCCTAACTATGGCTACACCTTC. The rearrangement uses TRBV2 and TRBJ1-2; TRBD1 agrees at 9 bases. Losses at the gene ends were 5 bases for V and 0 bases for J; bases not matched to a gene: 4. Germline V CDR1 and CDR2: SNHLY, FYNNEI. The CDR3 is made up of 15 amino acids.

This chain connects TRBV18 to TRBJ1-5, with TRBD1 matching 12 bases. The CDR3 length is 19 residues. CDR1 is KGHSH and CDR2 is LQKENI in the germline V gene. Losses at the gene ends were 4 bases for V and 2 bases for J; bases not matched to a gene: 12. The CDR3 reads CASSRNRDRGRAGNQPQHF. The DNA of the CDR3 is TGTGCCAGCTCACGAAACCGGGACAGGGGGCGAGCGGGCAATCAGCCCCAGCATTTT.

The V gene is TRBV9, the J gene TRBJ1-1; weak D call: TRBD1 (5 bases). With 0 bases removed from V and 5 bases from J, the gap between germline ends came to 8 bases. CDR3 length: 13 residues. Germline loops: CDR1 SGDLS, CDR2 YYNGEE. The CDR3 DNA reads as TGTGCCAGCAGCGTAGGGGGGGAGACTGAAGCTTTCTTT. This encodes CASSVGGETEAFF.

V and J are TRBV7-2 and TRBJ2-3; no clear D gene. V lost 0 bases and J lost 4, with 14 bases in between. The CDR3 sequence is 16 residues long. Germline CDR1 SGHTA, CDR2 FQGNSA. The CDR3 sequence is CASSLASQRFPDTQYF. The CDR3 bases are TGTGCCAGCAGCTTAGCATCCCAGAGGTTCCCAGATACGCAGTATTTT.

This chain links TRBV5-4 with TRBJ1-1; D gene ambiguous. The CDR3 has 16 amino acids. Germline-derived CDR1 and CDR2 are SGHNT and YYREEE (reference sequence). V lost 0 bases and J lost 1, with 13 bases in between. In DNA, the CDR3 is TGTGCCAGCAGCTTGGACAGAATAAAAGCGAACACTGAAGCTTTCTTT. This gives the protein CASSLDRIKANTEAFF.

This clone has more than one count but fewer than ten. The chain couples TRBV18 to TRBJ1-2; maybe TRBD1 (6 bases). The CDR3 is 14 residues long. Trimming cost V 3 bases and J 6 bases, with 14 bases left between them. Germline V gene sequence: CDR1 KGHSH, CDR2 LQKENI. The CDR3 sequence: CASSPDGQSDGYTF. The DNA of the CDR3 is TGTGCCAGCTCACCGGACGGACAGTCGGATGGCTACACCTTC. Full variable domain (remainder filled in from reference TRBV18 and TRBJ1-2): NAGVMQNPRHLVRRRGQEARLRCSPMKGHSHVYWYRQLPEEGLKFMVYLQKENIIDESGMPKERFSAEFPKEGPSILRIQQVVRGDSAAYFCASSPDGQSDGYTFGSGTRLTVV.

V usage is TRBV5-5 and J usage is TRBJ2-3, with D perhaps TRBD2 (6 bases). This CDR3 has 16 residues. With 4 bases removed from V and 6 bases from J, the gap between germline ends came to 21 bases. Germline loops: CDR1 SGHKS, CDR2 YYEKEE (reference sequence). In nucleotides, the CDR3 is TGTGCCAGCAGCGGAGGAACGGGACTCTACTCGGATACGCAGTATTTT. It is translated as CASSGGTGLYSDTQYF.

The chain is built from TRBV6-4 and TRBJ1-1; 10 positions match TRBD1. The V gene end was trimmed by 7 bases and the J gene end by 5 bases; junction bases not matched to a gene: 4. CDR1 is MRHNA, CDR2 SNTAGT, per germline. The CDR3 is 13 residues long. CDR3 loop: CASKGQGRTEAFF. The CDR3 coding sequence is TGTGCCAGCAAGGGACAGGGGAGGACTGAAGCTTTCTTT.

The genes are TRBV6-1 and TRBJ1-6, with D perhaps TRBD1 (5 bases). This CDR3 spans 14 amino acids. V was pared by 3 bases and J by 5 bases, with 8 bases between. The germline V gene encodes CDR1 MNHNS and CDR2 SASEGT. The CDR3 bases are TGTGCCAGCAGTGAGGGACTGAATAATTCACCCCTCCACTTT. Translation: CASSEGLNNSPLHF.

The rearrangement joins TRBV28 to TRBJ1-4, with 8 bases that match TRBD1. This CDR3 region has 14 residues. Per the germline V gene, CDR1 is MDHEN and CDR2 is SYDVKM. The ends lost 2 bases at V and 11 bases at J; junction bases unmatched: 7. The CDR3 is CASSLLGQGGKLFF. DNA of the CDR3: TGTGCCAGCAGTTTACTTGGACAGGGAGGGAAACTGTTTTTT.

This chain joins TRBV4-1 and TRBJ1-1; 7 bases are shared with TRBD1. Trimming cost V 5 bases and J 4 bases; bases outside gene matches: 7. The CDR3 contains 14 residues. Germline V gene sequence: CDR1 MGHRA, CDR2 YSYEKL. CDR3 sequence reads: CASSDPGGITEAFF. In DNA, the CDR3 is TGCGCCAGCAGCGATCCAGGGGGAATCACTGAAGCTTTCTTT.

The genes are TRBV10-1 and TRBJ1-1; D might be TRBD1 (6 bases). V gave up 5 bases and J gave up 5 bases, with 18 bases separating them. Germline CDR1 and CDR2: WNHNN and SYGVQD (reference sequence). The CDR3 extends over 15 amino acids. The CDR3 region is CASSRGANRGTEAFF. The DNA of the CDR3 is TGCGCCAGCAGTCGGGGGGCGAATCGGGGAACTGAAGCTTTCTTT.

This clone was seen only once. The chain couples TRBV7-8 to TRBJ2-5; possible D gene TRBD1, 6 bases. V was trimmed by 8 bases and J by 2 bases, leaving 12 bases between them. Germline assignment: CDR1 SGHVS and CDR2 FQNEAQ. This CDR3 is 13 amino acids long. CDR3 DNA sequence: TGTGCCAGCTCACGGACAGTTCAAGAGACCCAGTACTTC. It yields the protein CASSRTVQETQYF.

This clone came up a few times. This chain links TRBV6-4 with TRBJ2-3; unclear D gene. V dropped 2 bases and J dropped 8 bases, with 14 bases sitting between them. Germline lookup yields CDR1 MRHNA and CDR2 SNTAGT. The CDR3 has 14 amino acids. The CDR3 DNA is TGTGCCAGCAGTGACGGCGGCGACGTCGGTACGCAGTATTTT. It yields the protein CASSDGGDVGTQYF.

The rearrangement joins TRBV19 to TRBJ1-5; a weak D match, TRBD1 (5 bases). The V gene's germline CDR1 is LNHDA and CDR2 SQIVND (reference sequence). CDR3 length equals 17 residues. Trimming stripped 6 bases from V and 6 bases from J, with 24 bases between. In DNA form, the CDR3 reads TGTGCCAGTAGGAAAAACCCGACAGAGCCGGGGGGTCAGCCCCAGCATTTT. Protein product: CASRKNPTEPGGQPQHF.

V usage is TRBV25-1 and J usage is TRBJ2-5; D possibly corresponds to TRBD2 (6 bases). The CDR3 runs to 15 residues. V was cut by 1 base and J by 2 bases, with 11 bases left in between. Germline loops: CDR1 MGHDK, CDR2 SYGVNS. This chain's CDR3 is CASSEFRAGQETQYF. The CDR3 bases are TGTGCCAGCAGTGAATTCCGGGCGGGGCAAGAGACCCAGTACTTC.

The chain joins TRBV29-1 to TRBJ2-3; TRBD1 matches at 11 bases. Germline V CDR1 and CDR2: SQVTM, ANQGSEA. This CDR3 is 16 amino acids long. The V gene end was trimmed by 7 bases and the J gene end by 0 bases; junction bases not matched to a gene: 9. The CDR3 reads CSGAGTGGKSTDTQYF. CDR3 bases: TGCAGCGGGGCCGGGACAGGGGGAAAAAGCACAGATACGCAGTATTTT.